A single sample gave rise to the 32 T cell receptor beta chains below, sequenced in a study of blood T cell repertoires in COVID-19. Only in-frame clones appear in the TCRdb table, and some are missing; sequencing was by immunoSEQ multiplex PCR. This table holds around 250,000 clones, 90% found once. Input material: peripheral blood. These receptor sequences come from an older woman with COVID-19, enrolled during active disease.

The chain couples TRBV18 to TRBJ1-2; D gene ambiguous. Germline CDR1 is KGHSH and CDR2 is LQKENI. V was shortened by 2 bases and J by 5 bases, with 9 bases between the two germline ends. The CDR3 extends over 13 amino acids. CDR3 protein: CASSPMTPYGYTF. CDR3 nucleotide sequence: TGTGCCAGCTCACCAATGACACCGTATGGCTACACCTTC.

The gene calls are TRBV3-1 (or the pseudogene TRBV3-2) and TRBJ2-3; 7 nucleotides agree with TRBD1. Germline CDR1 reads LGHDT; CDR2 reads YNNKEL (reference sequence). V was pared by 4 bases and J by 6 bases, with 7 bases of the junction left unmatched. The CDR3 is made up of 14 amino acids. CDR3 region: CASSRMLQGDTQYF. The DNA of the CDR3 is TGTGCCAGCAGCCGCATGCTACAGGGGGATACGCAGTATTTT.

The chain has TRBV5-1 and TRBJ1-2; 8 nucleotides match TRBD1. The CDR3 length is 13 residues. Trimming removed 9 bases from V and 0 bases from J; junction bases left unmatched: 4. Germline-derived CDR1 and CDR2 are SGHRS and YFSETQ. The CDR3 nucleotides are TGCGCCACCTCGACAGGGGCTAACTATGGCTACACCTTC. Translated, it gives CATSTGANYGYTF.

V is TRBV4-2 and J is TRBJ2-5; a possible D gene is TRBD2 (5 bases). There are 15 residues in the CDR3. Trimming removed 0 bases at V and 1 base at J, with 9 bases between. The germline CDR1 and CDR2 sequences are LGHNA and YNFKEQ. CDR3 in DNA: TGTGCCAGCAGCCAAGATTACCTAGCCCAAGAGACCCAGTACTTC. Translated, it gives CASSQDYLAQETQYF.

The chain has TRBV6-1 and TRBJ2-3; 11 nucleotides match TRBD2. CDR3 size: 16 residues. Trimming cost V 3 bases and J 2 bases; bases outside gene matches: 4. Germline V CDR1 and CDR2: MNHNS, SASEGT. The CDR3 DNA is TGTGCCAGCAGTGATTCTAGCGGGGGGCCCACAGATACGCAGTATTTT. Translated, it gives CASSDSSGGPTDTQYF.

This clone has a handful of counts. The chain joins TRBV18 to TRBJ1-6; D remains unclear. The V end lost 6 bases, the J end lost 4 bases, and 22 bases lay between the germline ends. The CDR3 covers 18 residues. CDR1 is KGHSH, CDR2 LQKENI, per germline. CDR3 DNA: TGTGCCAGCTCCCCGGGAGTCCCGTCGGGCCTATATAATTCACCCCTCCACTTT. It codes for CASSPGVPSGLYNSPLHF.

This chain links TRBV27 with TRBJ2-3, with TRBD2 identical over 8 bases. From germline, CDR1 is MNHEY and CDR2 SMNVEV (reference sequence). With V trimmed by 4 bases and J by 4 bases, 7 bases remained unmatched. The CDR3 runs 15 residues. In nucleotides, the CDR3 is TGTGCCAGCAGTTCCCCGGGACTAGGCGCAGATACGCAGTATTTT. Translated: CASSSPGLGADTQYF.

V and J are TRBV19 and TRBJ1-1; D is undetermined. Per germline, CDR1 LNHDA and CDR2 SQIVND (reference sequence). V was clipped by 6 bases and J by 5 bases, with 13 bases between them. The CDR3 covers 13 residues. The CDR3: CASRERGKTEAFF. CDR3 DNA: TGTGCCAGTAGGGAACGCGGGAAAACTGAAGCTTTCTTT.

The chain employs TRBV4-2 and TRBJ1-1; 8 bases align to TRBD1. Germline V gene sequence: CDR1 LGHNA, CDR2 YNFKEQ. The CDR3 consists of 16 residues. V shed 2 bases and J 1 base; nucleotides not matched to a gene: 6. The CDR3 is CASSQTLDRGNTEAFF. DNA of the CDR3: TGTGCCAGCAGCCAAACCCTAGACAGGGGGAACACTGAAGCTTTCTTT.

CDR3: CALKGVGNSPLHF. DNA for the CDR3: TGTGCCCTTAAGGGGGTTGGGAATTCACCCCTCCACTTT. This chain links TRBV6-6 with TRBJ1-6, with TRBD1 as a possible D gene (6 bases). The V end was cut by 11 bases, the J end by 7 bases, with 15 bases between. Germline V gives CDR1 MNHNY, CDR2 SVGAGI (reference sequence). The CDR3 contains 13 residues.

A single count supports this clone. The V call is TRBV7-3, the J call TRBJ1-5; tentatively, D is TRBD1 (5 bases). V lost 5 bases, J lost 6 bases, and 14 bases lay in between. This CDR3 comprises 14 residues. The germline CDR1 and CDR2 sequences are SGHTA and FQGTGA. CDR3 sequence (DNA): TGTGCCAGCAGCACAAGGGAGGGGCGTCAGCCCCAGCATTTT. Residues: CASSTREGRQPQHF.

V usage is TRBV14 and J usage is TRBJ1-1; 7 bases match TRBD1. Germline V gene lookup returns CDR1 SGHDN and CDR2 FVKESK. The CDR3 length is 14 residues. Losses at the gene ends were 4 bases for V and 5 bases for J; bases not matched to a gene: 7. The CDR3 loop is CASSLDRRGTEAFF. The CDR3 DNA sequence: TGTGCCAGCAGCCTGGACAGGAGGGGAACTGAAGCTTTCTTT.

The rearrangement uses TRBV27 and TRBJ1-6; D gene ambiguous. CDR1 and CDR2 from the germline V gene are MNHEY and SMNVEV (reference sequence). The CDR3 loop spans 13 amino acids. V shed 6 bases and J shed 9 bases, with 12 bases lying between them. CDR3 nucleotides: TGTGCCAGCAGCGGGATCCTGGGTTCACCCCTCCACTTT. It translates to CASSGILGSPLHF.

V and J are TRBV5-4 and TRBJ1-4, with TRBD1 matching 7 bases. V shed 0 bases and J 6 bases; nucleotides not matched to a gene: 5. The germline gives CDR1 SGHNT, CDR2 YYREEE (reference sequence). The CDR3 extends over 15 amino acids. DNA of the CDR3: TGTGCCAGCAGCTTGGCGACAGGGCGCCATGAAAAACTGTTTTTT. This encodes CASSLATGRHEKLFF.

The chain couples TRBV7-9 to TRBJ1-1; TRBD1 is a possible D gene (5 bases). The ends were cut back, 6 bases at V and 5 bases at J, with 16 bases in the middle. Germline-derived CDR1 and CDR2 are SEHNR and FQNEAQ (reference sequence). CDR3 length equals 14 residues. CDR3 residues: CASSVPGGGTEAFF. Here the CDR3 DNA reads TGTGCCAGCAGTGTCCCGGGGGGTGGGACTGAAGCTTTCTTT.

The V and J genes are TRBV19 and TRBJ2-1; 8 bases fit TRBD1. The CDR3 runs 12 residues. V lost 9 bases and J lost 8; bases outside the gene matches: 6. Germline V gene lookup returns CDR1 LNHDA and CDR2 SQIVND (reference sequence). As DNA, the CDR3 is TGTGCCAGCACGGACAGGGCCTATGAGCAGTTCTTC. It translates to CASTDRAYEQFF.

This clone was detected once. This chain links TRBV6-5 with TRBJ1-4; TRBD1 matches at 7 bases. Germline CDR1 MNHEY, CDR2 SVGAGI. V dropped 6 bases and J dropped 8; count of bases not matched to a gene: 12. The CDR3 length is 15 residues. This CDR3 is CASRRIGDSGEKLFF. CDR3 bases: TGTGCCAGCAGGCGAATCGGGGACAGTGGGGAAAAACTGTTTTTT.

This clone was detected only once. The rearrangement joins TRBV7-2 to TRBJ1-5; 11 bases are a match to TRBD1. The CDR3 is 15 amino acids. J gave up 5 bases and V 5 bases, and 5 bases lay outside the gene matches. Germline V gene data show CDR1 as SGHTA and CDR2 as FQGNSA. The CDR3 region is CASSHGTGGHQPQHF. CDR3 in DNA: TGTGCCAGCAGCCACGGGACAGGGGGTCATCAGCCCCAGCATTTT.

The V gene is TRBV19, the J gene TRBJ1-2, with D maybe TRBD1 (5 bases). Trimming removed 1 base at V and 2 bases at J, with 8 bases between. There are 14 residues in the CDR3. The germline V gene has CDR1 LNHDA and CDR2 SQIVND (reference sequence). The CDR3 DNA follows: TGTGCCAGTAGTATAGGCCGACAGAACTATGGCTACACCTTC. As protein: CASSIGRQNYGYTF.

This chain uses TRBV12-2 with TRBJ1-2; the table's D call of TRBD1 was not tested on the DNA. TRBV12-2 is marked as a pseudogene. This CDR3 has 15 residues. The CDR3 region has the DNA TGTGCAAGTCGCCCGAGAGCAGGGGGTAGGTATGGCTACACCTTC. It codes for CASRPRAGGRYGYTF.

V gene TRBV5-1 combines with J gene TRBJ2-4; D perhaps matches TRBD1 (6 bases). The germline V gene has CDR1 SGHRS and CDR2 YFSETQ. The CDR3 consists of 15 residues. V shed 5 bases and J shed 0 bases, with 12 bases lying between them. Here the CDR3 DNA reads TGCGCCAGCAGTCAGGGGAGTCCAGCCAAAAACATTCAGTACTTC. This translates into CASSQGSPAKNIQYF.

The genes are TRBV20-1 and TRBJ2-1; D unresolved. Trimming removed 3 bases from V and 7 bases from J, with 4 bases in between. Germline V gene sequence: CDR1 DFQATT, CDR2 SNEGSKA (reference sequence). The length of the CDR3 is 10 residues. CDR3 region: CSASRNEQFF. The CDR3 DNA reads as TGCAGTGCTAGTCGGAATGAGCAGTTCTTC.

This clone was recorded a few times. J is TRBJ1-1 and V is TRBV6-5, with D maybe TRBD1 (5 bases). Germline values: CDR1 MNHEY, CDR2 SVGAGI. There are 16 residues in the CDR3. Trimming cost V 4 bases and J 3 bases, with 18 bases left between them. CDR3 DNA: TGTGCCAGCAGTTCTTCTCCCGGGGGTGGGGACACTGAAGCTTTCTTT. Protein product: CASSSSPGGGDTEAFF.

Only one count was recorded for this clone. The chain combines TRBV5-4 with TRBJ2-5; possibly TRBD2 for D (6 bases). Germline CDR1 SGHNT, CDR2 YYREEE (reference sequence). The length of the CDR3 is 13 residues. Trimming pared 3 bases from V and 5 bases from J, leaving 11 bases between. The CDR3 loop reads CASSWGGGETQYF. The CDR3, as DNA: TGTGCCAGCAGCTGGGGAGGAGGGGAGACCCAGTACTTC.

This clone was counted once. The chain couples TRBV4-3 to TRBJ2-1; 12 nucleotides match TRBD2. V lost 0 bases, J lost 4 bases, and 13 bases stayed unmatched. The CDR3 runs to 20 residues. The germline CDR1 and CDR2 sequences are LGHNA and YSLEER. CDR3 amino acids: CASSQDRARWLAGGYNEQFF. In DNA, the CDR3 is TGCGCCAGCAGCCAAGATAGGGCTAGATGGCTAGCGGGGGGGTACAATGAGCAGTTCTTC.

V gene TRBV7-9 combines with J gene TRBJ2-7; 11 bases match TRBD1. The CDR3 length is 16 residues. The junction had 7 bases not matched to a gene; V was cut back by 0 bases and J by 6 bases. Looked up from germline, CDR1 is SEHNR and CDR2 is FQNEAQ (reference sequence). The CDR3 DNA reads as TGTGCCAGCAGCTTAGCGCTGTTGGGACAGGGGGGCGAGCAGTACTTC. As protein: CASSLALLGQGGEQYF.

V usage is TRBV6-2 or TRBV6-3 and J usage is TRBJ2-1; D is ambiguous. The CDR3 length is 12 residues. The germline V gene encodes CDR1 MNHEY and CDR2 SVGEGT. Trimming stripped 0 bases from V and 13 bases from J, with 10 bases between. The CDR3 sequence is CASSYSVYTQFF. CDR3 in DNA: TGTGCCAGCAGTTACTCGGTATACACACAGTTCTTC.

This rearrangement joins TRBV6-1 to TRBJ1-4, with unresolved D. Germline V gives CDR1 MNHNS, CDR2 SASEGT. This CDR3 comprises 15 residues. Deletions cut 3 bases from V and 6 bases from J, with 14 bases between. The chain's CDR3 is CASSDLVPPYEKLFF. CDR3 sequence (DNA): TGTGCCAGCAGTGATCTAGTCCCGCCTTATGAAAAACTGTTTTTT.

This chain joins TRBV29-1 and TRBJ2-1; 14 bases match TRBD2. The CDR3 extends over 14 amino acids. Germline loops: CDR1 SQVTM, CDR2 ANQGSEA. Germline trimming cut 3 bases from V and 9 bases from J; bases unmatched to any gene: 4. The DNA for the CDR3 is TGCAGCGTTGAGACTAGCGGGGGGGCAGGTGAGCAGTTCTTC. Translation gives CSVETSGGAGEQFF.

The gene calls are TRBV6-2 or TRBV6-3 and TRBJ1-5; 7 bases map to TRBD1. This CDR3 region has 14 residues. J lost 5 bases, V lost 5 bases, and 6 bases had no gene match. CDR1 and CDR2 from the germline V gene are MNHEY and SVGEGT. The CDR3 sequence is CASSLTGPHQPQHF. In nucleotides, the CDR3 is TGTGCCAGCAGTCTGACAGGGCCCCATCAGCCCCAGCATTTT.

The chain combines TRBV6-1 with TRBJ1-1; 8 bases fit TRBD1. CDR3 size: 15 residues. The J segment lost 2 bases and the V segment lost 3 bases, leaving 5 bases of the junction unmatched. Looked up from germline, CDR1 is MNHNS and CDR2 is SASEGT. This CDR3 reads CASSDYRGSNTEAFF. DNA for the CDR3: TGTGCCAGCAGTGATTACAGGGGGAGTAACACTGAAGCTTTCTTT.

V usage is TRBV12-5 and J usage is TRBJ2-5; D remains ambiguous. The CDR3 has 15 residues. Germline V gene data show CDR1 as LGHNT and CDR2 as FRNRAP. V lost 0 bases and J lost 5, with 13 bases in between. CDR3 sequence (DNA): TGTGCTAGTGGTTTGGTGGTTAGCTCGCGGGAGACCCAGTACTTC. Its translation: CASGLVVSSRETQYF.